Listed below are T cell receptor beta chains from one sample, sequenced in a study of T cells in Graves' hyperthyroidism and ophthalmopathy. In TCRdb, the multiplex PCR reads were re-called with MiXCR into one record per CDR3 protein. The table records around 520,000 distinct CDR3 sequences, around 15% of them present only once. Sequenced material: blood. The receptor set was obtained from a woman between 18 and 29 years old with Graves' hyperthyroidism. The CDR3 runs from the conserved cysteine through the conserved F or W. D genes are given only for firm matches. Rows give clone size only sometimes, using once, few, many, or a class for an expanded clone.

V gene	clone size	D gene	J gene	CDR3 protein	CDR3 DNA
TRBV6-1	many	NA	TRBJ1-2	CASSGKTATNYGYTF	TGTGCCAGCAGTGGGAAGACAGCTACTAACTATGGCTACACCTTC
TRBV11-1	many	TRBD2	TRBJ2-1	CASSGDMIRLAGRRTYNEQFF	TGTGCCAGCTCGGGGGATATGATACGACTAGCGGGAAGGCGAACCTACAATGAGCAGTTCTTC
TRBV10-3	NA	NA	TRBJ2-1	CAISETEIQFF	TGTGCCATCAGTGAGACCGAGATCCAGTTCTTC
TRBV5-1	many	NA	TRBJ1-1	CASGHDSHEAFF	TGCGCCAGCGGACACGACAGCCATGAAGCTTTCTTT
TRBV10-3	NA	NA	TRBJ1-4	CAISRGQSNEKLFF	TGTGCCATCAGTCGTGGGCAGTCGAATGAAAAACTGTTTTTT
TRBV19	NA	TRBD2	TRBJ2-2	CASTPRGGRYTGELFF	TGTGCCAGTACCCCCCGGGGCGGGAGGTACACCGGGGAGCTGTTTTTT
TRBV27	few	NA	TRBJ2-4	CASSFYGRLAKNIQYF	TGTGCCAGCAGTTTTTACGGCCGGCTAGCCAAAAACATTCAGTACTTC
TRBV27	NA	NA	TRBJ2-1	CASSSGLGGEQFF	TGTGCCAGCAGTTCGGGTCTGGGCGGTGAGCAGTTCTTC
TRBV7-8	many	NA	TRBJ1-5	CASSSRGQPQHF	TGTGCCAGCAGCTCCAGGGGCCAGCCCCAGCATTTT
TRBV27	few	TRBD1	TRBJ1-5	CASSLTRQGGARVQPQHF	TGTGCCAGCAGTCTTACAAGACAGGGGGGGGCACGAGTTCAGCCCCAGCATTTT
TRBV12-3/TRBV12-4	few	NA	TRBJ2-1	CASSPPVGLSNEQFF	TGTGCCAGCAGTCCCCCGGTGGGGCTTTCGAATGAGCAGTTCTTC
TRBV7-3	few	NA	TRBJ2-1	CASSSSDPRGEQFF	TGTGCCAGCAGCTCCTCAGACCCTCGGGGTGAGCAGTTCTTC
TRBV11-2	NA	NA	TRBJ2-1	CASSAGGHEQFF	TGTGCCAGCAGCGCCGGGGGGCATGAGCAGTTCTTC
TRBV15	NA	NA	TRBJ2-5	CATSRDRGRGETQYF	TGTGCCACCAGCAGAGACAGGGGTAGGGGAGAGACCCAGTACTTC
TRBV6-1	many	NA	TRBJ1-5	CASSVSPGGNQPQHF	TGTGCCAGCAGTGTCTCCCCTGGGGGGAATCAGCCCCAGCATTTT
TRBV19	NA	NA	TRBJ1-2	CASSGQRYGYTF	TGTGCCAGTAGCGGGCAGCGCTATGGCTACACCTTC
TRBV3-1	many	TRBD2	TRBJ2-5	CASSLGLAANQETQYF	TGTGCCAGCAGCCTCGGACTAGCGGCTAACCAAGAGACCCAGTACTTC
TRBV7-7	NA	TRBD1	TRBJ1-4	CASSRGGTGHEKLFF	TGTGCCAGCAGCCGGGGAGGGACAGGGCATGAAAAACTGTTTTTT
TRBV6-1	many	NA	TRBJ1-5	CASSEGRRGNQPQHF	TGTGCCAGCAGTGAGGGACGGAGGGGCAATCAGCCCCAGCATTTT
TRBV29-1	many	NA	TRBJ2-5	CSVARGLAAQETQYF	TGCAGCGTCGCAAGGGGGCTAGCGGCCCAAGAGACCCAGTACTTC
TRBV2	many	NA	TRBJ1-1	CASSASTEAFF	TGTGCCAGCAGTGCATCCACTGAAGCTTTCTTT
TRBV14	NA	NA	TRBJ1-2	CASTHNDNYGYTF	TGTGCCAGCACCCACAACGACAACTATGGCTACACCTTC
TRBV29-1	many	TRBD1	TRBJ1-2	CSAGTGGVTGYTF	TGCAGCGCTGGGACAGGGGGCGTTACTGGCTACACCTTC
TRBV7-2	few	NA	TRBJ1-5	CASSSTANNQPQHF	TGTGCCAGCAGCTCGACAGCAAACAATCAGCCCCAGCATTTT
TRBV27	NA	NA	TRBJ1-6	CASSRTRYNSPLHF	TGTGCCAGCAGTAGGACCCGCTATAATTCACCCCTCCACTTT
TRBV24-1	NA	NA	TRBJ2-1	CATSDEVDNEQFF	TGTGCCACCAGTGATGAAGTAGACAATGAGCAGTTCTTC
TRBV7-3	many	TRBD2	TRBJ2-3	CASSLRTSGSTDTQYF	TGTGCCAGCAGCTTAAGGACTAGCGGGAGCACAGATACGCAGTATTTT
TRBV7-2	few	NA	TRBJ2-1	CASSRRTANEQFF	TGTGCCAGCAGCCGAAGGACAGCCAATGAGCAGTTCTTC